The 27 T cell receptor beta chains in this list originate from one sample, sequenced in a study of tumor-infiltrating lymphocytes in primary liver carcinoma. Starting from 500 ng of total RNA, TCR beta cDNA was produced with a primer in the constant region. Libraries covering TCR beta were generated through three nested multiplex PCR rounds (using a slightly modified ARM-PCR). The first two PCR rounds used TRBV1-TRBV30 forward primers with a C-beta reverse primer, about 10 cycles each. One entry per CDR3 protein, called by TCRdb with MiXCR from the multiplex PCR reads. The table shows under 150,000 distinct CDR3 sequences, with around two thirds occurring only once. Unsorted bulk tissue, about 19-32 mg of it, served as the source for co-extraction of RNA and DNA. Sequencing input: tumor-adjacent normal liver tissue. The receptors were sampled from a woman aged 60 to 75 with primary liver carcinoma and hepatitis B virus infection.

About this clonotype: One end of the junction varies from germline; a read error may be responsible. The chain carries TRBV28 and TRBJ2-7; a weak D match, TRBD1 (6 bases). Germline lookup yields CDR1 MDHEN and CDR2 SYDVKM. The CDR3 has 15 residues. This CDR3 reads CASGLLGTPKYEQYF. CDR3 coding DNA: TGTGCCAGCGGCCTTTTGGGGACACCCAAGTACGAGCAATACTTC.

CDR3 bases: TGCGCCAGCAGTGTGGGTTCAGGGAGGCATAATCAGCCCCAGCATTTT. Translated: CASSVGSGRHNQPQHF. The rearrangement joins TRBV10-2 to TRBJ1-5; D is possibly TRBD1 (5 bases). Trimming stripped 4 bases from V and 4 bases from J, with 17 bases between. The CDR3 runs to 16 residues. In germline, CDR1 is WSHSY, CDR2 SAAADI.

The CDR3 sequence is CASSLGGPDYGYTF. The CDR3 coding sequence is TGTGCCAGCAGCTTAGGTGGGCCAGACTATGGCTACACCTTC. The chain carries TRBV11-1 and TRBJ1-2, with no clear D. Trimming took off 1 base at V and 3 bases at J, with 9 bases between the two ends. The CDR3 runs to 14 residues. Germline V gene sequence: CDR1 SGHAT, CDR2 FQDESV (reference sequence).

Note on this clonotype: At one boundary the junction diverges from the germline segment, which might be a read error. The V gene is TRBV12-3 or TRBV12-4, the J gene TRBJ1-6; TRBD1 matches at 7 bases. The CDR3 extends over 13 amino acids. The CDR3 DNA sequence: TGTGCCAACAGTTTAGGACAGGTTTCACCCCTCCACTTT. It specifies CANSLGQVSPLHF.

In regard to this clonotype: One end of the junction is discordant with germline, which a read error may explain. This chain links TRBV4-2 with TRBJ1-3, with D uncertain. The length of the CDR3 is 14 residues. The germline CDR1 and CDR2 sequences are LGHNA and YNFKEQ. The CDR3 region is CASSQEEPGSTLYF. CDR3 sequence (DNA): TGTGCCAGCAGCCAAGAGGAGCCTGGAAGCACCTTATATTTT.

Note on this clonotype: A much larger clone differs by one base, so this may be a read error. V gene TRBV28 combines with J gene TRBJ2-1; maybe TRBD2 (5 bases). This CDR3 comprises 14 residues. CDR1 is MDHEN, CDR2 SYDVKM, per germline. The CDR3 bases are TGTGCCAGCAGTGGACCTAGCTCCTACAATGAGCACTTCTTC. This translates into CASSGPSSYNEHFF.

The J gene is TRBJ2-3, the V gene TRBV20-1, with 8 bases identical to TRBD1. This CDR3 comprises 16 residues. Losses at the gene ends were 0 bases for V and 2 bases for J; bases not matched to a gene: 7. CDR1 and CDR2 (germline): DFQATT, SNEGSKA (reference sequence). The CDR3 protein is CSARDLAGGFTDTQYF. The DNA for the CDR3 is TGCAGTGCTAGAGATCTGGCAGGGGGCTTCACAGATACGCAGTATTTT.

This clonotype was seen just once. A junction boundary mismatches the germline segment, possibly from a read error. The CDR3 here is CASCQGAIFSTDTQYF. The DNA of the CDR3 is TGTGCCAGCTGCCAAGGAGCCATATTTAGCACAGATACGCAGTATTTT. This sequence joins TRBV4-2 and TRBJ2-3; D is uncertain. The CDR3 runs to 16 residues. Germline CDR1 reads LGHNA; CDR2 reads YNFKEQ.

As to this clonotype: Sequence at one end of the junction differs from germline and may be a read error. The chain couples TRBV12-3 or TRBV12-4 to TRBJ1-3, with D perhaps TRBD1 (5 bases). CDR3 length equals 13 residues. The CDR3 spells CASSPGLGNTIYF. The CDR3 nucleotides are TGTGCCAGCAGTCCGGGACTCGGAAACACCATATATTTC.

In regard to this clonotype: The germline gene is not matched at one end of the junction; a read error may be the cause. The chain has TRBV4-2 and TRBJ2-3; possible D gene TRBD1, 7 bases. This CDR3 has 15 residues. CDR1 is LGHNA and CDR2 is YNFKEQ in the germline V gene. CDR3 region: CASRPVAEGADTQYF. CDR3 coding DNA: TGTGCCAGCAGACCGGTAGCGGAGGGGGCAGATACCCAGTATTTT.

As regards this clonotype: With a much larger clone just one base away, this may be a read error. The chain is built from TRBV5-1 and TRBJ1-2; tentatively, D is TRBD1 (5 bases). CDR1 and CDR2 (germline): SGHRS, YFSETQ. The CDR3 sequence is 15 residues long. The CDR3 coding sequence is TGCGCCAGCACCCCGTTAACAGGAGATAACTATAGCTACACCTTC. It encodes CASTPLTGDNYSYTF.

This clonotype was detected only a few times. The chain combines TRBV28 with TRBJ1-4, with D possibly being TRBD1 (5 bases). CDR1 is MDHEN, CDR2 SYDVKM, per germline. The CDR3 has 15 residues. The V end was cut by 3 bases, the J end by 0 bases, with 8 bases between. For the CDR3, the DNA is TGTGCCAGCAGTTTTTTGGGGGCAACTAATGAAAAACTGTTTTTT. Translation: CASSFLGATNEKLFF.

The count of this clonotype is one. CDR3 nucleotides: TGTGCCAGTAGTATTTATGTAGGGGCGAGTGAGCAGTTCTTC. It translates to CASSIYVGASEQFF. The V and J genes are TRBV19 and TRBJ2-1, with D possibly matching TRBD1 (5 bases). Germline CDR1 reads LNHDA; CDR2 reads SQIVND (reference sequence). V lost 3 bases and J 9 bases, leaving 15 bases between the germline ends. The CDR3 loop spans 14 amino acids.

Note on this clonotype: One end of the junction fails to match germline, which may point to a read error. The genes are TRBV6-1 and TRBJ2-1, with a weak D call TRBD1 (5 bases). Germline CDR1 and CDR2: MNHNS and SASEGT. The CDR3 runs 15 residues. CDR3 DNA sequence: TGCGCCAGCAACCTGGCCAGGGCAGGTGCGAATGAGCAGTTATTC. Translation: CASNLARAGANEQLF.

DNA of the CDR3: TGTGCCAACGGCTTGATCGAGGTTGGAAACACCATATATTTT. It yields the protein CANGLIEVGNTIYF. This chain joins TRBV7-8 and TRBJ1-3, with D unclear. Germline CDR1 is SGHVS and CDR2 is FQNEAQ. Trimming pared 10 bases from V and 3 bases from J, leaving 16 bases between. The CDR3 sequence is 14 residues long.

With regard to this clonotype: The junction and the germline gene differ at one end; a read error may be behind it. The J gene is TRBJ1-1, the V gene TRBV6-1, with D possibly TRBD1 on 5 matching bases. In germline, CDR1 is MNHNS, CDR2 SASEGT. There are 16 residues in the CDR3. CDR3 loop: CASSRGHGVVGTEAVF. CDR3 nucleotides: TGTGCCAGCTCCCGAGGGCATGGGGTAGTAGGGACTGAAGCTGTCTTT.

Worth noting for this clonotype: One end of the junction is discordant with germline, which a read error may explain. This rearrangement joins TRBV6-1 to TRBJ1-5; tentative D call: TRBD1 (6 bases). This CDR3 contains 19 residues. Germline CDR1 MNHNS, CDR2 SASEGT. The CDR3 spells CACSEATTNFDRHNQPLHF. CDR3 coding DNA: TGTGCCTGCAGTGAAGCCACGACCAATTTCGACAGGCACAATCAGCCCCTGCATTTT.

Points on this clonotype: A read error is possible here, since a much larger clone lies one base away. The genes are TRBV18 and TRBJ1-1; D gene uncertain. Trimming pared 8 bases from V and 0 bases from J, leaving 16 bases between. The CDR3 runs 15 residues. Germline CDR1 KGHSH, CDR2 LQKENI. CDR3 nucleotide sequence: TGTGCCAGCCCTTTTACTACCGGCATGAACACTGAAGCTTTCTTT. Its protein product is CASPFTTGMNTEAFF. The whole variable domain, remainder taken from reference TRBV18 and TRBJ1-1, is NAGVMQNPRHLVRRRGQEARLRCSPMKGHSHVYWYRQLPEEGLKFMVYLQKENIIDESGMPKERFSAEFPKEGPSILRIQQVVRGDSAAYFCASPFTTGMNTEAFFGQGTRLTVV.

This clonotype has at least ten counts. The chain is built from TRBV10-2 and TRBJ2-5, with a possible D match to TRBD1 (5 bases). This CDR3 contains 13 residues. Germline V gives CDR1 WSHSY, CDR2 SAAADI. Trimming removed 1 base from V and 5 bases from J, with 8 bases in between. The CDR3 here is CASSEFRVETQYF. The CDR3 nucleotides read TGCGCCAGCAGTGAGTTCAGGGTGGAGACCCAGTACTTC.

About this clonotype: The CDR3 does not close with the conserved phenylalanine or tryptophan, likely indicating a read error. The chain combines TRBV5-4 with TRBJ2-7; TRBD1 or TRBD2 may be the D gene (5 bases each). V lost 0 bases and J 1 base, leaving 11 bases between the germline ends. This CDR3 region has 15 residues. Germline CDR1 reads SGHNT; CDR2 reads YYREEE (reference sequence). In DNA, the CDR3 is TGTGCCAGCAGCTTGGCTGGGGACCGATCCTACGAGCAGTACATC. Amino acid sequence: CASSLAGDRSYEQYI.

As for this clonotype: Germline and junction disagree at one end, which may indicate a read error. V gene TRBV9 combines with J gene TRBJ2-3, with 11 bases aligning to TRBD2. The CDR3 is made up of 14 amino acids. Germline CDR1 is SGDLS and CDR2 is YYNGEE. CDR3 region: CASSGGLAEDTKYF. CDR3 nucleotides: TGTGCCAGCAGCGGGGGACTAGCGGAAGATACGAAGTATTTT.

Turning to this clonotype: This may come from a read error, since a much larger clone is one base off. The CDR3 nucleotides are TGTGCCTGGGGCACAAGGCGGAATCAGCCCCAGCATTTT. Amino acids: CAWGTRRNQPQHF. V and J are TRBV30 and TRBJ1-5; no definite D call. The V and J ends lost 5 bases and 4 bases respectively, with 12 bases between them. Germline values: CDR1 GTSNPN, CDR2 SVGIG (reference sequence). This CDR3 spans 13 amino acids.

This clonotype was seen ten or more times. The rearrangement links TRBV4-1 to TRBJ2-1; D might be TRBD2 (5 bases). This CDR3 spans 15 amino acids. CDR1 is MGHRA, CDR2 YSYEKL, per germline. Trimming left V 0 bases short and J 4 bases short, with 10 bases between. The CDR3 DNA sequence: TGCGCCAGCAGCCAAGATGGGCTAGCTTACAATGAGCAGTTCTTC. Residues: CASSQDGLAYNEQFF.

As to this clonotype: A much larger clone lies a single base off, so this may be a read error. The CDR3 region is CASSPLCALVPYEQYF. CDR3 coding DNA: TGTGCCAGCAGCCCCCTATGTGCCCTAGTACCATACGAGCAGTACTTC. The chain recombines TRBV28 with TRBJ2-7, with no clear D. Trimming cost V 6 bases and J 4 bases, with 22 bases left between them. The length of the CDR3 is 16 residues. CDR1 MDHEN and CDR2 SYDVKM come from the germline V gene. The full variable domain, its missing parts supplied by reference TRBV28 and TRBJ2-7, is DVKVTQSSRYLVKRTGEKVFLECVQDMDHENMFWYRQDPGLGLRLIYFSYDVKMKEKGDIPEGYSVSREKKERFSLILESASTNQTSMYLCASSPLCALVPYEQYFGPGTRLTVT.

Notes on this clonotype: A much larger clone sits a single nucleotide away, making a read error possible. The rearrangement links TRBV5-6 to TRBJ2-7, with 7 bases that match TRBD2. The CDR3 length is 15 residues. Germline V lookup: CDR1 SGHDT, CDR2 YYEEEE. After removal of 0 bases from V and 2 bases from J, the junction contained 5 bases not matched to a gene. CDR3 region: CASSLGGREPYEQYF. The CDR3 DNA follows: TGTGCCAGCAGCTTGGGTGGGAGGGAACCCTACGAGCAGTACTTC.

The table lists this clonotype with many counts. CDR3 sequence (DNA): TGTGCCAGCAGCTTAAACCGACAAGGGGATACGCAGTATTTT. It specifies CASSLNRQGDTQYF. The chain carries TRBV11-2 and TRBJ2-3; D remains unclear. Germline V gene sequence: CDR1 SGHAT, CDR2 FQNNGV. The V and J ends lost 2 bases and 6 bases respectively, with 12 bases between them. This CDR3 has 14 amino acids.

A note on this clonotype: Given a much more abundant clone one base away, this may be a read error. The chain employs TRBV28 and TRBJ2-7; the match to TRBD2 covers 8 bases. Germline loops: CDR1 MDHEN, CDR2 SYDVKM. V shed 5 bases, J shed 4 bases, and the junction held 13 bases outside the gene matches. The CDR3 has 16 amino acids. The CDR3 reads CASSLTGRAKFYEQYF. CDR3 sequence (DNA): TGTGCCAGCAGTCTTACCGGGAGGGCTAAGTTTTACGAGCAGTACTTC.